The entry below describes one TCR beta chain. Antigen: not known. This specimen comes from a study of monozygotic twins with inflammatory bowel disease. Study-wide results and caveats: Twins with IBD were found to have lower TCRbeta diversity (inverse Simpson) than healthy co-twins.

The CDR3 loop spans 11 amino acids. Germline V gene lookup returns CDR1 MNHEY and CDR2 SVGAGI. TCRdb re-called the 5' RACE reads; one entry per CDR3 protein, DNA not given. The listing records some 160,000 distinct CDR3 sequences. Specimen: blood. The origin of this receptor is a human donor with ulcerative colitis or Crohn's disease, or a healthy co-twin of an affected twin (not recorded which). The chain uses TRBV6-5 and TRBJ1-2; the D call of TRBD1 rests on TCRdb alone, since no DNA is present to check it. The CDR3: CAAGQEIGYTF.